This is a list of T cell receptor beta chains from one sample in a study of T cells after yellow fever vaccination. One entry per CDR3 protein results from TCRdb running MiXCR on the 5' RACE reads. The table lists about 240,000 distinct CDR3 sequences, 6.9% of them singletons. The material was CD4+ T cells sorted from PBMCs, obtained 15 days after the yellow fever booster vaccination. These TCRs come from a man aged 25-45 years who received the YFV17D yellow fever vaccine. Each CDR3 is given with its conserved first and last residue. A D gene is named only where the DNA matches it firmly. Rows give clone size only sometimes, using once, few, many, or a class for an expanded clone.

j_call d_call clone_size v_call cdr3_aa cdr3_nt
TRBJ2-7 TRBD1 few TRBV29-1 CSVEVGTGAYEQYF TGCAGCGTAGAAGTTGGGACAGGGGCCTACGAGCAGTACTTC
TRBJ2-7 NA many TRBV7-9 CASSFSFIRGEQYF TGTGCCAGCAGCTTTAGCTTCATCCGAGGCGAGCAGTACTTC
TRBJ2-2 TRBD2 few TRBV5-6 CASRRTSGRTRTGELFF TGTGCCAGCAGGCGGACTAGCGGGAGAACGCGCACCGGGGAGCTGTTTTTT
TRBJ2-5 TRBD1 NA TRBV29-1 CSPRIQGQWETQYF TGCAGCCCAAGAATACAGGGACAGTGGGAGACCCAGTACTTC
TRBJ2-2 TRBD2 few TRBV11-2 CASSLGLAGGWGTGELFF TGTGCCAGCAGCTTAGGACTAGCGGGAGGTTGGGGCACCGGGGAGCTGTTTTTT
TRBJ2-7 NA few TRBV9 CASSVVGSGPYEQYF TGTGCCAGCAGCGTAGTGGGGTCGGGTCCCTACGAGCAGTACTTC
TRBJ2-7 TRBD1 NA TRBV18 CASSRTGEGSYEQYF TGTGCCAGCTCACGGACAGGGGAAGGCTCCTACGAGCAGTACTTC
TRBJ2-1 NA NA TRBV6-5 CASSYSHSSGDEQFF TGTGCCAGCAGTTACTCCCACTCGTCCGGCGATGAGCAGTTCTTC
TRBJ2-4 TRBD1 many TRBV5-6 CASSPGQGVGIQYF TGTGCCAGCAGCCCCGGACAGGGGGTCGGCATTCAGTACTTC
TRBJ2-3 NA NA TRBV20-1 CSARGMNTQYF TGCAGTGCTAGAGGGATGAATACGCAGTATTTT
TRBJ2-7 NA many TRBV20-1 CSARGSYEQYF TGCAGTGCTAGAGGATCCTACGAGCAGTACTTC
TRBJ2-3 NA NA TRBV5-1 CASSFDGSGTQYF TGCGCCAGCAGTTTCGACGGTTCCGGTACGCAGTATTTT
TRBJ1-1 NA few TRBV14 CASSQAGFNTEAFF TGTGCCAGCAGCCAAGCGGGTTTCAACACTGAAGCTTTCTTT
TRBJ1-4 NA few TRBV14 CASSQAGLQTNEKLFF TGTGCCAGCAGTCAAGCCGGTTTACAGACTAATGAAAAACTGTTTTTT
TRBJ1-1 NA many TRBV20-1 CSAGGQTTEAFF TGCAGTGCTGGGGGTCAGACCACTGAAGCTTTCTTT
TRBJ2-1 TRBD2 NA TRBV24-1 CATSDAGTSGRVTSYNEQFF TGTGCCACCAGTGATGCCGGGACTAGCGGGAGGGTGACGTCCTACAATGAGCAGTTCTTC
TRBJ2-7 NA NA TRBV2 CASSEGGRQYF TGTGCCAGCAGTGAGGGGGGAAGGCAGTACTTC
TRBJ2-2 TRBD2 few TRBV12-3/TRBV12-4 CASSLTSGRAPGELFF TGTGCCAGCAGTCTCACTAGCGGGAGGGCCCCCGGGGAGCTGTTTTTT
TRBJ1-4 NA many TRBV9 CASSVNTGFSAEKLFF TGTGCCAGCAGCGTGAATACCGGCTTCTCCGCGGAAAAACTGTTTTTT
TRBJ2-3 NA few TRBV9 CASSATWGTQYF TGTGCCAGCAGCGCGACCTGGGGGACGCAGTATTTT
TRBJ2-2 TRBD2 few TRBV7-2 CASSFRTSGSPGELFF TGTGCCAGCAGCTTCAGGACTAGCGGGAGTCCCGGGGAGCTGTTTTTT
TRBJ2-2 TRBD2 NA TRBV7-9 CASSPGLGGTGELFF TGTGCCAGCAGCCCAGGACTAGGTGGCACCGGGGAGCTGTTTTTT
TRBJ1-1 NA NA TRBV12-3/TRBV12-4 CASSFLLQETEAFF TGTGCCAGCAGTTTCCTCCTTCAGGAAACTGAAGCTTTCTTT
TRBJ2-7 TRBD2 NA TRBV5-1 CASSSELAGGVEQYF TGCGCCAGCAGCTCGGAGTTAGCGGGAGGAGTCGAGCAGTACTTC